The 5 T cell receptor beta chains reported below all come from one sample, sequenced in a study of blood T cell repertoires in COVID-19. Assay used: immunoSEQ multiplex PCR; TCRdb lists only in-frame clones, some missing. The sample holds 190,000 or so clones, about nine tenths seen once. The sample consisted of PBMCs or T cells enriched from blood (not recorded which). Receptors were obtained from a young man with acute COVID-19.

The chain recombines TRBV3-1 (or the pseudogene TRBV3-2) with TRBJ2-2; a possible D gene is TRBD1 (6 bases). Trimming removed 1 base from V and 8 bases from J, with 11 bases in between. This CDR3 contains 14 residues. In germline, CDR1 is LGHDT, CDR2 YNNKEL (reference sequence). Here the CDR3 reads CASSQVADRGELFF. DNA for the CDR3: TGTGCCAGCAGCCAAGTTGCGGACAGAGGGGAGCTGTTTTTT.

V and J are TRBV27 and TRBJ1-3, with 7 bases matching TRBD1. Germline CDR1 and CDR2: MNHEY and SMNVEV (reference sequence). The CDR3 extends over 15 amino acids. J gave up 1 base and V 5 bases, and 5 bases lay outside the gene matches. For the CDR3, the DNA is TGTGCCAGCAGTCCTTCGACAGGGTCTGGAAACACCATATATTTT. This codes for CASSPSTGSGNTIYF.

This clone was counted once. The chain carries TRBV27 and TRBJ2-7, with 7 nucleotides matching TRBD1. The length of the CDR3 is 15 residues. Unmatched junction bases numbered 8, after V lost 5 bases and J lost 1 base. Germline-derived CDR1 and CDR2 are MNHEY and SMNVEV (reference sequence). CDR3 sequence (DNA): TGTGCCAGCAGTACCTACCGGGACAGTTCCTACGAGCAGTACTTC. Protein: CASSTYRDSSYEQYF.

V gene TRBV2 combines with J gene TRBJ2-3, with D maybe TRBD2 (5 bases). The CDR3 extends over 15 amino acids. Germline V gene lookup returns CDR1 SNHLY and CDR2 FYNNEI. Trimming stripped 6 bases from V and 2 bases from J, with 15 bases between. CDR3 region: CASRGGFPDTDTQYF. The CDR3 DNA reads as TGTGCCAGCAGAGGAGGATTCCCCGACACAGATACGCAGTATTTT. Using reference TRBV2 and TRBJ2-3 for the parts outside the CDR3, the full variable domain is EPEVTQTPSHQVTQMGQEVILRCVPISNHLYFYWYRQILGQKVEFLVSFYNNEISEKSEIFDDQFSVERPDGSNFTLKIRSTKLEDSAMYFCASRGGFPDTDTQYFGPGTRLTVL.

V and J are TRBV30 and TRBJ1-1; 8 positions match TRBD1. CDR3 length equals 15 residues. After removal of 4 bases from V and 1 base from J, the junction contained 8 bases not matched to a gene. Germline CDR1 reads GTSNPN; CDR2 reads SVGIG (reference sequence). The CDR3 sequence: CAWTWTGTPNTEAFF. CDR3 sequence (DNA): TGTGCCTGGACATGGACAGGGACACCGAACACTGAAGCTTTCTTT.